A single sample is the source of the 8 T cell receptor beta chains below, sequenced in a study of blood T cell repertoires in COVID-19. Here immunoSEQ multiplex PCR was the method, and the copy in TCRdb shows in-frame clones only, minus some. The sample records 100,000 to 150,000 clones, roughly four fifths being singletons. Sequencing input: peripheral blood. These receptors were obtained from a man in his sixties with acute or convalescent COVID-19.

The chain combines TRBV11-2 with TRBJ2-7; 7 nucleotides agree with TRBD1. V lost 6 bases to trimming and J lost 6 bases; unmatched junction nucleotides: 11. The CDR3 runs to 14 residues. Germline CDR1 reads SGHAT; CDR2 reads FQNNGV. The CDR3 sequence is CASRATGPSSEQYF. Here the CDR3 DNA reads TGTGCCAGCAGGGCGACAGGGCCCTCAAGCGAGCAGTACTTC.

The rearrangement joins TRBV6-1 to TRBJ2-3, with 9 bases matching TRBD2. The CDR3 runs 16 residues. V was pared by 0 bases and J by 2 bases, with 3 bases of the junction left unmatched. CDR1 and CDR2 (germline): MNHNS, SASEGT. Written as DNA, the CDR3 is TGTGCCAGCAGTGAAGCCCTAGCGGGGCTCACAGATACGCAGTATTTT. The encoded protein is CASSEALAGLTDTQYF.

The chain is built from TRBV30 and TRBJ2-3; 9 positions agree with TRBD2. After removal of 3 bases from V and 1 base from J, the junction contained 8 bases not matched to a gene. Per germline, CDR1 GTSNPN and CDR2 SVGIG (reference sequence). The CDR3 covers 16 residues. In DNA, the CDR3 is TGTGCCTGGAGGGGACTTAAGCGGGGGGGCACAGATACGCAGTATTTT. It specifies CAWRGLKRGGTDTQYF.

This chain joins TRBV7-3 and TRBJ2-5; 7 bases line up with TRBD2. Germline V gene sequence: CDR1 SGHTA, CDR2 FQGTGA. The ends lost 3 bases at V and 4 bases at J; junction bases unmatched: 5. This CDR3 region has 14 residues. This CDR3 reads CASSLAGRGETQYF. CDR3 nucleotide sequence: TGTGCCAGCAGCTTGGCGGGGAGGGGAGAGACCCAGTACTTC.

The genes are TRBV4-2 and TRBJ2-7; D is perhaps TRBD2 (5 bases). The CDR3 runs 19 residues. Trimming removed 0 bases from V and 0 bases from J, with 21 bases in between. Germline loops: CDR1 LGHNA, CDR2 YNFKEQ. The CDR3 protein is CASSQDLWAARASSYEQYF. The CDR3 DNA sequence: TGTGCCAGCAGCCAAGATCTTTGGGCAGCGCGGGCGAGCTCCTACGAGCAGTACTTC.

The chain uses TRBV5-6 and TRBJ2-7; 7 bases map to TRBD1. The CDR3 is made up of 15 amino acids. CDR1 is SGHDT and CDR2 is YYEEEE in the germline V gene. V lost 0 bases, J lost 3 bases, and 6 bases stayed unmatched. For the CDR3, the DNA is TGTGCCAGCAGCTTGGCGGGACAGATGATCTACGAGCAGTACTTC. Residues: CASSLAGQMIYEQYF.

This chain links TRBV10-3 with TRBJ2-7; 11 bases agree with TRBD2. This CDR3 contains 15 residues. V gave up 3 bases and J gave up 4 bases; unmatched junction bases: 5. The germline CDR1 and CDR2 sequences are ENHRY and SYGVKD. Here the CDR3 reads CAISDASGGTYEQYF. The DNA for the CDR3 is TGTGCCATCAGTGACGCTAGCGGGGGGACTTACGAGCAGTACTTC.

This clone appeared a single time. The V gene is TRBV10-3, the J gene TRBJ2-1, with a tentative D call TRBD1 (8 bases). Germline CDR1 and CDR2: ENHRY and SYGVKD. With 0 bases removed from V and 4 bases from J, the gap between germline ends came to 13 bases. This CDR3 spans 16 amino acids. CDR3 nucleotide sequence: TGTGCCATCAGTGAGTCACAGGGGGGGGTGTACAATGAGCAGTTCTTC. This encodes CAISESQGGVYNEQFF.